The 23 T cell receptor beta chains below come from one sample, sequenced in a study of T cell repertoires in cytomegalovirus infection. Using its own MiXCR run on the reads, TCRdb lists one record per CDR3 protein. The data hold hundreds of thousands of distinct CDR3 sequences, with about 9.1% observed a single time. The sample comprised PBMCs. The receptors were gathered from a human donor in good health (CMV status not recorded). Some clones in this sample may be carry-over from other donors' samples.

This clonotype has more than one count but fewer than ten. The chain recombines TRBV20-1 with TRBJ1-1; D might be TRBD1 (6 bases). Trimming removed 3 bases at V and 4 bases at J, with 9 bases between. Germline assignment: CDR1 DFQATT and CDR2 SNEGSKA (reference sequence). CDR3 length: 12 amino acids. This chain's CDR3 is CSASQGSTEAFF. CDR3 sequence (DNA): TGCAGTGCTAGCCAGGGGTCCACTGAAGCTTTCTTT.

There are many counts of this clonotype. Written as DNA, the CDR3 is TGCGCCAGCAGCGCAACAGGGATCGATGAAAAACTGTTTTTT. Encoded protein: CASSATGIDEKLFF. V is TRBV5-1 and J is TRBJ1-4, with D tentatively TRBD1 (6 bases). Germline CDR1 and CDR2: SGHRS and YFSETQ. The CDR3 covers 14 residues. Trimming left V 4 bases short and J 6 bases short, with 13 bases between.

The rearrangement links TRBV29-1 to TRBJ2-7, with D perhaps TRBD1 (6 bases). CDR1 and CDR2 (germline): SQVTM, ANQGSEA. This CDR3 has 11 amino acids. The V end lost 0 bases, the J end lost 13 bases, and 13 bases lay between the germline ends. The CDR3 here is CSVEDRGTQYF. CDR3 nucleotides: TGCAGCGTTGAAGATCGAGGGACACAATACTTC.

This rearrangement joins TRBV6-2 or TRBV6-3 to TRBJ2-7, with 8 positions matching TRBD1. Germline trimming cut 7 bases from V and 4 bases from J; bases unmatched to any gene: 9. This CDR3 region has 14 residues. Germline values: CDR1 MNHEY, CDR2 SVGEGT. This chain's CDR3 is CASTRQGMRYEQYV. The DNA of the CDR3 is TGTGCCAGCACCCGACAGGGGATGAGGTACGAGCAGTACGTC.

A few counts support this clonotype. The CDR3 spells CASSFGYRGHTDTQYF. CDR3 DNA sequence: TGTGCCAGCAGTTTCGGATACCGGGGCCACACAGATACGCAGTATTTT. This rearrangement joins TRBV12-3 or TRBV12-4 to TRBJ2-3, with D perhaps given as TRBD1 or TRBD2 (5 bases each). This CDR3 comprises 16 residues. The V end lost 3 bases, the J end lost 2 bases, and 15 bases lay between the germline ends.

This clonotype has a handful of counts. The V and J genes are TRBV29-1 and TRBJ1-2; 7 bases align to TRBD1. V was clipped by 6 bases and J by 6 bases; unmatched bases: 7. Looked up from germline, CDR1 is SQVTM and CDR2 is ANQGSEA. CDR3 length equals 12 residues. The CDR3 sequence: CSVRDRADGYTF. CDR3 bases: TGCAGCGTCCGAGACAGGGCTGATGGCTACACCTTC.

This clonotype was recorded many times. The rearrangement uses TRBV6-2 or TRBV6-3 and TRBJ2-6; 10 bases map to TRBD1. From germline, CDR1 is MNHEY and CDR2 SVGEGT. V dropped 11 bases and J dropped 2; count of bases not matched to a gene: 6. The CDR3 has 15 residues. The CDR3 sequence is CAASTGGTGANVLTF. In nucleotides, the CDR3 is TGTGCCGCATCGACAGGGGGCACTGGGGCCAACGTCCTGACTTTC.

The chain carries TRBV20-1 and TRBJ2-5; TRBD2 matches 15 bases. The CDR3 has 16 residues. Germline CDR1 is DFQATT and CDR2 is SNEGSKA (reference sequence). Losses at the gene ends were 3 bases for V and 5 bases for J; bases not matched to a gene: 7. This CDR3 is CSASGTSGGLLETQYF. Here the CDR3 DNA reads TGCAGTGCTAGTGGGACTAGCGGGGGGTTGTTGGAGACCCAGTACTTC.

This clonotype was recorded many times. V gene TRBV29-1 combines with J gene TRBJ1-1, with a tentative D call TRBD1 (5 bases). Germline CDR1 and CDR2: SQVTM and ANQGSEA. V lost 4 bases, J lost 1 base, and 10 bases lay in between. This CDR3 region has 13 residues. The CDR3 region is CSVVGTGNTEAFF. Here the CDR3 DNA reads TGCAGCGTTGTGGGTACAGGGAACACTGAAGCTTTCTTT.

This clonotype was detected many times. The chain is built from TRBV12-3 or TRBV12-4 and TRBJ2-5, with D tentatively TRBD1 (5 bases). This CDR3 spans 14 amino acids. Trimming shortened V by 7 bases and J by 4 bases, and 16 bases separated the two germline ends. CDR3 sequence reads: CASNIDSRRETQYF. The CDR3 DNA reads TGTGCCAGCAACATAGACAGTCGACGAGAGACCCAGTACTTC.

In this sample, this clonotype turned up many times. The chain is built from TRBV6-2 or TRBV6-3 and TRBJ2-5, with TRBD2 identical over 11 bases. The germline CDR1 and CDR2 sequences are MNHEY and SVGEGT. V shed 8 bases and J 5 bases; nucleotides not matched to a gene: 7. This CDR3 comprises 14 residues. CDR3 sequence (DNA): TGTGCCAGCCGCCCTAGCGGGGGGCGGGAGACCCAGTACTTC. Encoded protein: CASRPSGGRETQYF.

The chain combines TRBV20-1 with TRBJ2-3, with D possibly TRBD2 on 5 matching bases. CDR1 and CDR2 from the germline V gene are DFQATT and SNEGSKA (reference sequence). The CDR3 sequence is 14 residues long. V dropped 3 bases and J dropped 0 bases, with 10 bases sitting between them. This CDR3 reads CSASRGPSTDTQYF. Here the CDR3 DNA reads TGCAGTGCTAGTCGGGGTCCTAGCACAGATACGCAGTATTTT.

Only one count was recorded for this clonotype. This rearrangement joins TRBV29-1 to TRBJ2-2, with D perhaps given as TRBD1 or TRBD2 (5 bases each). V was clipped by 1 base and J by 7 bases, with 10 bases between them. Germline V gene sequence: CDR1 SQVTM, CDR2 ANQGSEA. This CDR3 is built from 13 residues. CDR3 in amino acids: CSVEGGVGGELFF. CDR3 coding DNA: TGCAGCGTTGAAGGAGGGGTCGGCGGGGAGCTGTTTTTT.

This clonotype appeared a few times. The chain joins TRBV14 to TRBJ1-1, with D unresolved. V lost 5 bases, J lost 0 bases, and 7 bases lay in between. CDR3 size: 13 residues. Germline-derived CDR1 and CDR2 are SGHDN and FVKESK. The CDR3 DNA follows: TGTGCCAGCAGCAATACAGTGAACACTGAAGCTTTCTTT. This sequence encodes CASSNTVNTEAFF.

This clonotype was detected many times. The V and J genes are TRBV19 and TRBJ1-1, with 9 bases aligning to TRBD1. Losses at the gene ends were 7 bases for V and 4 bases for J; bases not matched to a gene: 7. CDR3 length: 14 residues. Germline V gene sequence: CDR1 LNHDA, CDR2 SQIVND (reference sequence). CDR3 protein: CASKHSGQGTEAFF. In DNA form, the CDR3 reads TGTGCCAGTAAACACTCGGGACAGGGCACTGAAGCTTTCTTT.

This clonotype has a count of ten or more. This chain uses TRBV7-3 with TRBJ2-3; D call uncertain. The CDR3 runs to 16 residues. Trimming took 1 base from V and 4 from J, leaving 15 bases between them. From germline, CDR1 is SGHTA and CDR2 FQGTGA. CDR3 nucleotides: TGTGCCAGCAGCTTAAGGGGATCGAGAATTGCAGATACGCAGTATTTT. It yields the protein CASSLRGSRIADTQYF. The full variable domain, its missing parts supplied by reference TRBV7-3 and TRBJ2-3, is GAGVSQTPSNKVTEKGKYVELRCDPISGHTALYWYRQSLGQGPEFLIYFQGTGAADDSGLPNDRFFAVRPEGSVSTLKIQRTERGDSAVYLCASSLRGSRIADTQYFGPGTRLTVL.

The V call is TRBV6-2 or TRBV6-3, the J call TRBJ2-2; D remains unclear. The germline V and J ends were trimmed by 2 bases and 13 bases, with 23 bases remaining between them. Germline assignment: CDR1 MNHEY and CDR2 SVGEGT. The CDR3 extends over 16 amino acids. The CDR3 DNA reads TGTGCCAGCAGTTACCTCCAGAGCCCCGCGCACCAGTGGCTGTTTTTT. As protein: CASSYLQSPAHQWLFF.

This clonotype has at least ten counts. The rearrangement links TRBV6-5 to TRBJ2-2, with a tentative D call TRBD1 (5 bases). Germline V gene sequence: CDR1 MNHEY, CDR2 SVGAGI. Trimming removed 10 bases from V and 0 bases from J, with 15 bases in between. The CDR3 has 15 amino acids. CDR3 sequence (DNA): TGTGCCACCCGACAGTCCCTCGCGAACACCGGGGAGCTGTTTTTT. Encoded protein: CATRQSLANTGELFF.

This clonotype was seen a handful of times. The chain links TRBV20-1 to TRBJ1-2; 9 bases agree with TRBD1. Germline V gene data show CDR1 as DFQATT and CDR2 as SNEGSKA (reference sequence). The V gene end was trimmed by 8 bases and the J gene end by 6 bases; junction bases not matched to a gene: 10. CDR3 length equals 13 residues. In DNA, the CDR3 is TGCAGTACATACAGGGGGCTAGGAGATGGCTACACCTTC. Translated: CSTYRGLGDGYTF.

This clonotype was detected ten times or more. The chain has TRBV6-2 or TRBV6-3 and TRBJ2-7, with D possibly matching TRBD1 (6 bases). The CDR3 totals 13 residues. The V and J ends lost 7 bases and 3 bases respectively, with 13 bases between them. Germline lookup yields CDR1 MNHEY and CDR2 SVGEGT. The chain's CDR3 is CASTDGQLYEQYV. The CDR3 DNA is TGTGCCAGCACTGATGGACAGCTCTACGAGCAGTACGTC.

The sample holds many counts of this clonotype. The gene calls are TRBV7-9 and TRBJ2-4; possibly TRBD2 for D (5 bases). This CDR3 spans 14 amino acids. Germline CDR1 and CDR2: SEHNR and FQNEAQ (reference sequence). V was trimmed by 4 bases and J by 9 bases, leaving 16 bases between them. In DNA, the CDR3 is TGTGCCAGCAGCTCTCTTTCGGGGTCTGGCATTCAGTACTTC. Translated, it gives CASSSLSGSGIQYF.

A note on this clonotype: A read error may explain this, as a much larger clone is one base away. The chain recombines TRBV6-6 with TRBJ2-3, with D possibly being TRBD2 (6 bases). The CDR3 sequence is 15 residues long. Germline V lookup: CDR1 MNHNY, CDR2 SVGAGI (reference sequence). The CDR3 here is CASSYGRGGTDMQYF. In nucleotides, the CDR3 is TGTGCCAGCAGTTATGGGCGGGGTGGCACAGATATGCAGTATTTT.

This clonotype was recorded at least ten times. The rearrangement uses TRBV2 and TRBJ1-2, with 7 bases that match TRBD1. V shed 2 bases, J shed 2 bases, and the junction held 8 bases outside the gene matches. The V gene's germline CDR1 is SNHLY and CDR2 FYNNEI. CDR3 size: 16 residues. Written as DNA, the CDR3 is TGTGCCAGCAGTGAACCCCGGACAGGAAAAAACTATGGCTACACCTTC. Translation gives CASSEPRTGKNYGYTF.